Shown below are 10 T cell receptor beta chains from a single sample sequenced in a study of blood T cell repertoires in COVID-19. Sequencing was performed with immunoSEQ multiplex PCR; in TCRdb, only in-frame clones are kept and a portion is missing. The sample lists some 250,000 clones, over 75% seen once, with about 16% in the top ten. Sequencing input: PBMCs or T cells enriched from blood (not recorded which). The receptors derive from a man between 18 and 29 years old who had recovered from COVID-19.

The rearrangement joins TRBV7-9 to TRBJ2-1, with D unclear. The CDR3 contains 15 residues. V was pared by 5 bases and J by 0 bases, with 11 bases between. Germline V gene sequence: CDR1 SEHNR, CDR2 FQNEAQ (reference sequence). CDR3: CASSTQFISYNEQFF. CDR3 DNA sequence: TGTGCCAGCAGCACACAGTTCATCTCCTACAATGAGCAGTTCTTC.

The CDR3 reads CASRTGGTGELFF. Here the CDR3 DNA reads TGTGCCAGCCGGACAGGGGGAACCGGGGAGCTGTTTTTT. The chain combines TRBV25-1 with TRBJ2-2, with 10 bases matching TRBD1. Germline V gives CDR1 MGHDK, CDR2 SYGVNS. V shed 8 bases, J shed 5 bases, and the junction held 2 bases outside the gene matches. This CDR3 contains 13 residues.

This rearrangement joins TRBV19 to TRBJ1-5; TRBD1 matches 9 bases. Germline values: CDR1 LNHDA, CDR2 SQIVND (reference sequence). V trimming: 6 bases; J trimming: 6 bases; junction bases outside the gene matches: 0. The CDR3 is 12 amino acids. The CDR3 nucleotides are TGTGCCAGTAGGGGACAGGGTCAGCCCCAGCATTTT. Encoded protein: CASRGQGQPQHF.

This sequence joins TRBV20-1 and TRBJ1-2; D might be TRBD1 (5 bases). Germline CDR1 DFQATT, CDR2 SNEGSKA (reference sequence). This CDR3 comprises 13 residues. The V and J ends lost 3 bases and 3 bases respectively, with 11 bases between them. The CDR3 sequence is CSASWGFDYGYTF. The CDR3 coding sequence is TGCAGTGCTAGTTGGGGCTTCGACTATGGCTACACCTTC.

The rearrangement uses TRBV4-2 and TRBJ2-3, with 7 bases fitting TRBD2. Germline-derived CDR1 and CDR2 are LGHNA and YNFKEQ. J gave up 5 bases and V 5 bases, and 13 bases lay outside the gene matches. The CDR3 sequence is 16 residues long. DNA for the CDR3: TGTGCCAGCAGCTCCCCCGGGGCTAGCGGTGGAGATACGCAGTATTTT. It encodes CASSSPGASGGDTQYF.

V usage is TRBV2 and J usage is TRBJ1-6; no definite D call. There are 13 residues in the CDR3. Germline V gene sequence: CDR1 SNHLY, CDR2 FYNNEI. V was pared by 4 bases and J by 6 bases, with 7 bases between. CDR3 DNA sequence: TGTGCCAGCAGTGTGTCGGGTAATTCACCCCTCCACTTT. Encoded protein: CASSVSGNSPLHF.

This chain uses TRBV5-5 with TRBJ1-5; TRBD1 aligns across 7 bases. Per germline, CDR1 SGHKS and CDR2 YYEKEE (reference sequence). The CDR3 sequence is 15 residues long. Trimming removed 3 bases from V and 2 bases from J; junction bases left unmatched: 5. The CDR3 sequence: CASSWGDRGNQPQHF. The CDR3 DNA sequence: TGTGCCAGCAGCTGGGGAGACAGGGGCAATCAGCCCCAGCATTTT.

This clone was counted a single time. The chain employs TRBV6-2 or TRBV6-3 and TRBJ2-7, with D unclear. The CDR3 covers 15 residues. V was clipped by 3 bases and J by 2 bases, with 14 bases between them. Germline CDR1 MNHEY, CDR2 SVGEGT. The DNA for the CDR3 is TGTGCCAGCAGTTATCTTGCGACACAAACCTACGAGCAGTACTTC. Its protein product is CASSYLATQTYEQYF.

The J gene is TRBJ1-2, the V gene TRBV2; TRBD1 matches 9 bases. Trimming cost V 8 bases and J 7 bases; bases outside gene matches: 8. The CDR3 covers 13 residues. CDR1 is SNHLY and CDR2 is FYNNEI in the germline V gene. CDR3 sequence: CASAGTGLVGYTF. The DNA of the CDR3 is TGTGCCAGCGCCGGGACAGGGTTAGTTGGCTACACCTTC.

This chain joins TRBV7-3 and TRBJ2-2; a possible D gene is TRBD1 (6 bases). Trimming stripped 2 bases from V and 4 bases from J, with 14 bases between. This CDR3 region has 16 residues. Germline CDR1 is SGHTA and CDR2 is FQGTGA. The CDR3 is CASSLAQGTGTGELFF. In DNA form, the CDR3 reads TGTGCCAGCAGCTTAGCTCAGGGGACGGGCACCGGGGAGCTGTTTTTT.